The 14 T cell receptor beta chains below all came from one sample that was sequenced in a study of blood T cell repertoires in COVID-19. Generated by immunoSEQ multiplex PCR, the TCRdb table keeps only in-frame clones and is missing some. This repertoire shows under 200,000 clones, about nine tenths found once; its top ten account for 0.53%. Material: peripheral blood. Receptors were obtained from a man aged 50-59 years with acute or convalescent COVID-19.

The CDR3 sequence is CASSYGTGEQYV. The CDR3 nucleotides are TGTGCCAGCAGTTACGGGACAGGCGAGCAGTACGTC. This chain uses TRBV6-6 with TRBJ2-7; 8 bases fit TRBD1. J lost 6 bases, V lost 2 bases, and 0 bases had no gene match. Germline lookup yields CDR1 MNHNY and CDR2 SVGAGI (reference sequence). The CDR3 contains 12 residues.

The rearrangement joins TRBV12-3 or TRBV12-4 to TRBJ2-5; D is ambiguous. V lost 1 base and J 3 bases, leaving 3 bases between the germline ends. This CDR3 spans 12 amino acids. The CDR3 DNA sequence: TGTGCCAGCAGTTTAGTAGAAGAGACCCAGTACTTC. Its translation: CASSLVEETQYF.

The chain links TRBV4-1 to TRBJ2-3; TRBD2 matches 10 bases. This CDR3 region has 15 residues. Trimming at V came to 2 bases and at J to 7 bases, leaving 6 bases not matched to a gene. Looked up from germline, CDR1 is MGHRA and CDR2 is YSYEKL. Written as DNA, the CDR3 is TGCGCCAGCAGCCAACTTCTAGCGGGAGTGAATACGCAGTATTTT. This encodes CASSQLLAGVNTQYF.

J is TRBJ2-1 and V is TRBV11-2; D uncertain. Germline CDR1 SGHAT, CDR2 FQNNGV. V lost 1 base to trimming and J lost 3 bases, with 10 bases between them. The CDR3 runs 15 residues. The CDR3 nucleotides read TGTGCCAGCAGCTTAGGTCCAGGTCGCTACAATGAGCAGTTCTTC. Translating it yields CASSLGPGRYNEQFF.

The genes are TRBV7-2 and TRBJ1-5; a possible D gene is TRBD1 (6 bases). The CDR3 contains 15 residues. Germline CDR1 is SGHTA and CDR2 is FQGNSA. V was shortened by 5 bases and J by 2 bases, with 13 bases between the two germline ends. DNA of the CDR3: TGTGCCAGCAGCGCCCAGGGGTTGGGCAATCAGCCCCAGCATTTT. Translating it yields CASSAQGLGNQPQHF.

This chain's CDR3 is CASSSPRDTFNEQFF. The CDR3 bases are TGTGCCAGCAGTTCCCCCCGGGACACTTTCAATGAGCAGTTCTTC. This chain joins TRBV13 and TRBJ2-1; D may be TRBD1 (6 bases). Deletions cut 6 bases from V and 6 bases from J, with 18 bases between. The CDR3 consists of 15 residues. Germline-derived CDR1 and CDR2 are PRHDT and FYEKMQ (reference sequence).

The J gene is TRBJ1-2, the V gene TRBV29-1, with 10 bases that match TRBD1. V gave up 7 bases and J gave up 4 bases; unmatched junction bases: 3. This CDR3 has 12 amino acids. CDR1 SQVTM and CDR2 ANQGSEA come from the germline V gene. The CDR3 coding sequence is TGCAGCGCAGGGACAGGGGCCTATGGCTACACCTTC. It specifies CSAGTGAYGYTF.

The V call is TRBV29-1, the J call TRBJ1-1; TRBD1 might be the D (6 bases). This CDR3 contains 13 residues. CDR1 and CDR2 (germline): SQVTM, ANQGSEA. Trimming removed 7 bases at V and 1 base at J, with 13 bases between. The CDR3 nucleotides are TGCAGCGCTCGTGGACAGCAGAACACTGAAGCTTTCTTT. Translated: CSARGQQNTEAFF.

V gene TRBV2 combines with J gene TRBJ1-3, with D possibly matching TRBD1 (6 bases). Trimming took 6 bases from V and 4 from J, leaving 13 bases between them. Germline-derived CDR1 and CDR2 are SNHLY and FYNNEI. The CDR3 is made up of 14 amino acids. CDR3 protein: CASRGGTSGNTIYF. The DNA for the CDR3 is TGTGCCAGCAGGGGGGGGACATCCGGAAACACCATATATTTT.

The V gene is TRBV18, the J gene TRBJ2-2; 7 bases fit TRBD1. V shed 4 bases and J 0 bases; nucleotides not matched to a gene: 2. The CDR3 contains 15 residues. Germline assignment: CDR1 KGHSH and CDR2 LQKENI. The DNA of the CDR3 is TGTGCCAGCTCACACAGGGGCCCGAACACCGGGGAGCTGTTTTTT. It encodes CASSHRGPNTGELFF.

J is TRBJ2-1 and V is TRBV5-1; 13 positions match TRBD2. Germline CDR1 SGHRS, CDR2 YFSETQ. CDR3 size: 16 residues. The V and J ends lost 4 bases and 5 bases, in that order; junction bases with no gene match: 6. The CDR3 region is CASSSRTSGSNNEQFF. The CDR3 DNA reads as TGCGCCAGCAGCAGCCGGACTAGCGGGAGTAACAATGAGCAGTTCTTC.

V is TRBV5-5 and J is TRBJ1-2, with D tentatively TRBD1 (6 bases). The CDR3 extends over 14 amino acids. Germline lookup yields CDR1 SGHKS and CDR2 YYEKEE (reference sequence). V lost 4 bases to trimming and J lost 6 bases, with 16 bases between them. CDR3 region: CASSRPAGVDGYTF. The CDR3 bases are TGTGCCAGCAGCCGCCCGGCAGGGGTTGATGGCTACACCTTC.

The V call is TRBV27, the J call TRBJ1-5; D remains ambiguous. CDR1 is MNHEY and CDR2 is SMNVEV in the germline V gene (reference sequence). The CDR3 length is 12 residues. Trimming took off 3 bases at V and 7 bases at J, with 7 bases between the two ends. CDR3 sequence (DNA): TGTGCCAGCAGTTTCCTCGGGCAGCCCCAGCATTTT. Its protein product is CASSFLGQPQHF.

The rearrangement links TRBV24-1 to TRBJ2-1; D unresolved. Germline V gene lookup returns CDR1 KGHDR and CDR2 SFDVKD. The CDR3 length is 13 residues. V lost 1 base, J lost 5 bases, and 5 bases lay in between. CDR3 DNA sequence: TGTGCCACCAGTGATTTAAGAGACAATGAGCAGTTCTTC. Its protein is CATSDLRDNEQFF.